This is a list of T cell receptor beta chains from one sample in a study of T-cell memory formation after mild COVID-19. From the 5' RACE reads, TCRdb called clonotypes with MiXCR, one entry per CDR3 protein. The sample includes around 410,000 distinct CDR3 sequences, about 22% of them seen just once. Sequencing was done on a sample of PBMCs or a T cell subset sorted from them (not recorded which). The receptor set was obtained from an adult woman who had mild COVID-19 (a few samples of this study predate the infection). Cell type and time point are not known. The CDR3 runs from the conserved cysteine through the conserved F or W.

v_call	j_call	cdr3_aa
TRBV15	TRBJ2-7	CATSRDPFRSAYEQYF
TRBV20-1	TRBJ2-3	CSARVPEGSGRARLPTDTQYF
TRBV12-3/TRBV12-4	TRBJ2-1	CASSLGDRGYEQFF
TRBV5-1	TRBJ2-1	CASSGDRGGYNEQFF
TRBV6-2/TRBV6-3	TRBJ2-3	CASSFPPLPGQTSTDTQYF
TRBV29-1	TRBJ2-5	CSGGTAQETQYF
TRBV5-1	TRBJ1-4	CASSPGTGGEKLFF
TRBV7-9	TRBJ2-3	CASSLFSSTDTQYF
TRBV7-2	TRBJ2-1	CASSLRQGRNEQFF
TRBV12-3/TRBV12-4	TRBJ1-1	CASSRSPGQGNTEAFF
TRBV20-1	TRBJ2-3	CSARPTSAAGYTQYF
TRBV4-1	TRBJ2-2	CASSQEGAGSGTGELFF
TRBV4-1	TRBJ2-1	CASSQETGGYYNEQFF
TRBV4-1	TRBJ1-2	CASSQDSGQGYGYTF
TRBV2	TRBJ2-7	CASSEALAGVYEQYF
TRBV7-9	TRBJ1-3	CASRANAGGNTIYF
TRBV7-9	TRBJ2-1	CASSSTSGLLNEQFF
TRBV7-9	TRBJ1-4	CASSLLTATNEKLFF
TRBV10-3	TRBJ2-1	CAISESTSGDNEQFF
TRBV7-2	TRBJ1-4	CASSFRAAANEKLFF
TRBV7-2	TRBJ1-2	CASSPRGSGYTF
TRBV9	TRBJ2-1	CASSALGTSGFNEQFF
TRBV6-5	TRBJ2-3	CASKWIGDRGSTDTQYF
TRBV4-2	TRBJ2-5	CASSLSISGRAETQYF
TRBV7-6	TRBJ2-2	CASSPLGAGELFF
TRBV6-5	TRBJ2-7	CASSYSQGVGSYEQYF
TRBV7-9	TRBJ1-1	CASSSTLRDRGHEPEAFF
TRBV7-3	TRBJ2-1	CASSFDRTYNEQFF
TRBV7-6	TRBJ2-5	CASSTDLGTARRETQYF
TRBV7-2	TRBJ2-5	CASSLPAGGVLETQYF
TRBV14	TRBJ2-5	CASSGGQVSRESQYF
TRBV14	TRBJ1-1	CASSQLAGQMNTEAFF
TRBV28	TRBJ1-5	CASSSVLGPQHF
TRBV5-1	TRBJ2-2	CASSVNTVANTGELFF